The T cell receptor beta chain under discussion was sequenced for a study of Japanese encephalitis immunity and Zika vaccine responses (dated by TCRdb to the early 2020s). Concerning the study at large: The included participants were given three 5.0 ug doses of alum-adjuvanted ZPIV at weeks 0, 4 and 28. Approximately eleven participants were given two doses of JEV vaccine (IXIARO) 28 days apart, two to three months before the first ZPIV dose. Before ZPIV, twelve participants were given one dose of YFV vaccine (YF-VAX), while eight or nine participants were flavivirus-naive. More than 5 representative participants from each pre-vaccination group were selected for TCR sequencing, using samples from week 0 (after pre-vaccination and before ZPIV) and week 52. TCR repertoires from a few flavivirus-naive individuals were also analyzed at weeks 2, 6 and 52 after the start of ZPIV vaccination. For stimulations, either ZIKV structural-protein peptide pools divided into flavivirus-conserved and non-conserved sets or JEV or YFV peptides matching the pre-vaccination were used. The ZIKV peptides, 15-mers that overlapped by 11 residues, were chosen for containing NetMHCpan/NetMHCII-predicted epitopes with affinity below 50 nM. The study examined whether earlier vaccination against Japanese encephalitis virus (JEV) or yellow fever virus (YFV) influenced CD4 T cell responses to the Zika vaccine.

PBMCs were labeled with CellTrace CFSE and cultured for about 6 days in RPMI with approximately 7.7% human serum plus peptide pools at around 1 ug/mL each. Unfixed proliferating CD4 T cells were sorted on a BD FACSAria as live CD56-CD19-CD16-CD3+CD4+ CFSE-low cells. The enrolled adults were healthy, and microneutralization screening showed them to be seronegative for ZIKV, JEV, YFV, DENV and WNV. The samples were drawn from a phase 1 trial of an alum-adjuvanted Zika purified-inactivated virus (ZPIV) vaccine that was randomized, double-blinded and placebo-controlled. Peripheral blood mononuclear cells were isolated using a standard procedure and kept frozen in liquid nitrogen until needed. From the cysteine through the phenylalanine, the CDR3 covers 11 amino acids. Kept here is only the CDR3 DNA, which spans 33 bases and is read in frame from base 1. V is pared back by 5 bases and J by 4 bases, with 5 bases lying between the germline termini. Per the germline V gene (reference sequence), SEHNR is the CDR1 and FQNEAQ is the CDR2.

Preparation of the library involved 5' RACE. Before sequencing, TCRbeta libraries were pooled in proportion to the sorted cell numbers of each library. Total RNA was extracted from the sorted cells with RNAzol RT, and cDNA was synthesized using an oligo(dT) primer and a template-switching oligo. The TCRbeta V-CDR3-J region was amplified by PCR between a SMARTer oligo primer and a TCRbeta constant-region primer using Kapa HiFi. A second PCR attached Illumina adaptors and sample-specific index barcodes, followed by HighPrep bead cleanup and Bioanalyzer confirmation of a band of roughly 650 bp. The libraries were sequenced on an Illumina MiSeq using 2x151 bp paired-end reads. For the original study's pipeline: An in-house Java program demultiplexed the reads, while MiXCR assigned TCRbeta annotations and counted clonotypes. To assess repertoire overlap, Morisita-Horn indices from the R package vegan were used, along with UPGMA clustering and Circos plots of recurring clonotypes. Shannon diversity and richness were normalized to the maximum possible value based on input cell numbers, so that values between 0 and 1 were obtained. CDR3beta sequences were aligned with MUSCLE, distances were computed with SeqinR, and multidimensional scaling was plotted in R. The public sequencing data were trimmed at Q25 with fastp and processed into clonotypes with MiXCR by TCRdb, which kept only in-frame beta chains. Rows are combined by CDR3 protein, so each entry shows the most common genes and DNA. What appears here as the V and J calls and clone size reflects TCRdb's work, not the paper's. This sample is represented by roughly 600 distinct CDR3 sequences; 1.5% to 2% of them were singletons. The top ten hold about 35% of the sample.

By how much of the sample it makes up, this clonotype is large (0.1 to 1%). The input lacks base qualities; no much larger clone sits a single base away. Paper-wide results and their limitations: JEV-pre-vaccinated donors showed higher repertoire similarity across time-points and stimulations than YFV-pre-vaccinated donors, indicating more clonotypes common to ZIKV and JEV stimulation. Samples were clustered by participant, with no similarity observed between individuals, suggesting that no public TCRs were detected. Rather than the whole vaccinated cohort, the analysis covered just a subset of trial participants, namely those who received three doses and had adequate samples. Only a few individuals showed CD8 T cell responses to the ZIKV peptide pools, and those responses were of very low magnitude. The individual peptides behind the cross-reactive responses were not identified because limits on sample size made peptide-pool deconvolution impossible. In JEV-pre-vaccinated donors, the repertoire richness of CD4 T cells responding to conserved ZIKV epitopes decreased significantly after ZPIV.

The sequencing used antigen-activated CD4+ T cells from blood, cultured, collected during a Zika inactivated vaccine study. The sequence came from an adult man who received an inactivated Zika virus vaccine. Here the chain combines TRBV7-9 and TRBJ1-2, with the D gene not clear enough to name. Here the CDR3 is given as CASSRTYGYTF. The DNA sequence is as follows: TGTGCCAGCAGCCGGACCTATGGCTACACCTTC.